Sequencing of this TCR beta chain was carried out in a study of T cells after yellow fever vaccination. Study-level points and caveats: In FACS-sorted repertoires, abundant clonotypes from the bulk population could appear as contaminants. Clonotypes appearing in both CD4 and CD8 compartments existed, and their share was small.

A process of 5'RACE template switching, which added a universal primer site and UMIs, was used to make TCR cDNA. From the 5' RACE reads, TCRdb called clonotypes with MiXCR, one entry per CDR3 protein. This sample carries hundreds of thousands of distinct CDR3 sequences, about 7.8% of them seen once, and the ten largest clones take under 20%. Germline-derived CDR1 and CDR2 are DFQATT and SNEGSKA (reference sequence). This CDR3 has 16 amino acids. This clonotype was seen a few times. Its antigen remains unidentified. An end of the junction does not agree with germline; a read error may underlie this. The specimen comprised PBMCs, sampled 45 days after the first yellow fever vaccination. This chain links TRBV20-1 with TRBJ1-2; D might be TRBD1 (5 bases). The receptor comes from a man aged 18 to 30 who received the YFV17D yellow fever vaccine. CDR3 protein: CCARPKGLHLLYGYTF. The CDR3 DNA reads TGCTGTGCTAGACCGAAGGGACTCCATCTACTCTATGGCTACACCTTC.